Listed below are T cell receptor beta chains from one sample, sequenced in a study of T cells in Graves' hyperthyroidism and ophthalmopathy. TCRdb ran MiXCR on the multiplex PCR reads and lists one entry per CDR3 protein. Counted here are under 200,000 distinct CDR3 sequences, approximately 9% occurring once; the ten biggest clones make up about 20%. Sequencing was carried out using blood. These receptor sequences come from a woman aged 18-29 years with Graves' hyperthyroidism that later progressed to Graves' ophthalmopathy. Both conserved end residues are part of each CDR3. Each record gives: J gene, V gene, D gene, clone size, CDR3 DNA, CDR3 protein. A D gene is named only where the DNA matches it firmly. Clone size is stated in some rows and not others, as once, few, many or a class when expanded.

>TRBJ2-7|TRBV7-2|-|-
TGTGCCAGCAGCCCCGAGGGCGGGTCCTTGTTCTACGAGCAGTACTTC
CASSPEGGSLFYEQYF
>TRBJ1-2|TRBV20-1|TRBD1|many
TGCAGTGCTAGAGATCAGGGACAGCGAACTAACTATGGCTACACCTTC
CSARDQGQRTNYGYTF
>TRBJ2-7|TRBV6-9|-|few
TGTGCCAGCAGTTACGGGCCCTACGGGCAGTACTTC
CASSYGPYGQYF
>TRBJ1-1|TRBV19|-|many
TGTGCCAGTAGTATAGAGGTAGTGGGGAAGAACACTGAAGCTTTCTTT
CASSIEVVGKNTEAFF
>TRBJ1-1|TRBV10-2|-|many
TGCGCCAGCAGTGATTCGATTCCGAACACTGAAGCTTTCTTT
CASSDSIPNTEAFF
>TRBJ2-3|TRBV12-3/TRBV12-4|TRBD2|many
TGTGCCAGCAGTTTATCTGGACTAGGTTATAGCACAGATACGCAGTATTTT
CASSLSGLGYSTDTQYF
>TRBJ2-3|TRBV18|-|many
TGTGCCAGCTCAACCATACAGGGAGGCACAGATACGCAGTATTTT
CASSTIQGGTDTQYF
>TRBJ2-2|TRBV6-2/TRBV6-3|TRBD1|many
TGTGCCAGCAGTTGGGGGACAGCGAACACCGGGGAGCTGTTTTTT
CASSWGTANTGELFF
>TRBJ1-3|TRBV9|-|many
TGTGCCAGCAGCGTAGGTGGGACGGCCCTTACTCGGAACACCATATATTTT
CASSVGGTALTRNTIYF
>TRBJ1-1|TRBV19|-|many
TGTGCCAGTAGTCCGCACCCCACAGGGCAACTCACTGAAGCTTTCTTT
CASSPHPTGQLTEAFF
>TRBJ1-3|TRBV7-2|-|many
TGTGCCAGCAGCTCCCTTGGGGCCCACTCTGGAAACACCATATATTTT
CASSSLGAHSGNTIYF
>TRBJ2-7|TRBV18|TRBD1|many
TGTGCCAGCTCACACTCGACAGGGACCTACGAGCAGTACTTC
CASSHSTGTYEQYF
>TRBJ1-6|TRBV12-3/TRBV12-4|TRBD1|many
TGTGCCAGCAGTATAAGACAGGGGAATTCACCCCTCCACTTT
CASSIRQGNSPLHF
>TRBJ1-5|TRBV6-9|-|many
TGTGCCAGCAGCCCCCCTAAGACAGCGGTTTACATTGTCAATCAGCCCCAGCATTTT
CASSPPKTAVYIVNQPQHF
>TRBJ2-1|TRBV20-1|TRBD1|many
TGCAGTGCTAGCAGGGGGCGCAGAGGTGAGCAGTTCTTC
CSASRGRRGEQFF
>TRBJ2-7|TRBV5-8|-|many
TGTGCCAGCACCCGTCAAGCGGCCAGCTCCTACGAGCAGTACTTC
CASTRQAASSYEQYF
>TRBJ1-1|TRBV20-1|TRBD1|many
TGCAGTGCCTATTCGACAGGGGTAGATATGAACACTGAAGCTTTCTTT
CSAYSTGVDMNTEAFF
>TRBJ2-5|TRBV7-2|TRBD2|many
TGTGCCAGCAGCCCGAGACTAGCCTCGGGAAACCAAGAGACCCAGTACTTC
CASSPRLASGNQETQYF
>TRBJ1-5|TRBV20-1|TRBD1|many
TGCAGTGCTAAGGGACAGAAGAATCAGCCCCAGCATTTT
CSAKGQKNQPQHF
>TRBJ2-7|TRBV6-5|-|-
TGTGCCAGCAGTTACTCGAAGGCTAGCGCCTCCTACGAGCAGTACTTC
CASSYSKASASYEQYF
>TRBJ2-5|TRBV18|TRBD2|-
TGTGCCAGCTCACCTGGACCCGGGACTAGCGGGAGAGTGGTAAAGACCCAGTACTTC
CASSPGPGTSGRVVKTQYF
>TRBJ1-2|TRBV4-1|-|-
TGCGCCAGCAGCCACGGTCCCGGGACATCCGGCTACACCTTC
CASSHGPGTSGYTF
>TRBJ1-2|TRBV7-9|-|many
TGTGCCAGCAGCTTAGTCCCAGTTCGGGCTGGCTACACCTTC
CASSLVPVRAGYTF
>TRBJ2-5|TRBV30|TRBD2|many
TGTGCCTGGGGGACTGGAGGGAGGGCCCAAGAGACCCAGTACTTC
CAWGTGGRAQETQYF
>TRBJ2-3|TRBV28|-|many
TGTGCCAGCAGAACACAAGGCGATACGCAGTATTTT
CASRTQGDTQYF
>TRBJ2-3|TRBV9|-|-
TGTGCCAGCAGCTCCCGTCTATCGGGGACAGATACGCAGTATTTT
CASSSRLSGTDTQYF
>TRBJ1-5|TRBV28|-|many
TGTGCCAGCAGTTTATGGGATCAGCCCCAGCATTTT
CASSLWDQPQHF
>TRBJ2-3|TRBV7-6|TRBD2|once
TGTGCCAGCGGCTTAGTTGCCCCTAGCGGGAGGGCGGCAGATACGCAGTATTTT
CASGLVAPSGRAADTQYF
>TRBJ2-7|TRBV18|TRBD1|many
TGTGCCAGCTCACCGTATGCCGGGACAGGGGGTTCCTACGAGCAGTACTTC
CASSPYAGTGGSYEQYF
>TRBJ2-2|TRBV7-8|-|-
TGTGCCAGCACCCATACCCCTACCCCGAACACCGGGGAGCTGTTTTTT
CASTHTPTPNTGELFF
>TRBJ2-7|TRBV28|-|few
TGTGCCAGCAGTTTAAAAGGGATGCAGTACTTC
CASSLKGMQYF
>TRBJ2-5|TRBV27|-|few
TGTGCCAGCAGGGGGAAGGGCGGGTACGAGACCCAGTACTTC
CASRGKGGYETQYF